A selection of T cell receptor beta chains follows, all from one sample in a study of cytomegalovirus exposure and HLA in healthy donors. This table comes from immunoSEQ multiplex PCR, and its TCRdb copy is limited to in-frame clones, with some not included. The data contain 160,000 or so clones, 70% to 80% of them singletons. The sequenced material came from PBMCs. Receptor source: a man in his forties in good health and CMV-seronegative. The CDR3 runs from the conserved cysteine through the conserved F or W. The order of the fields is clone size, V gene, J gene, CDR3 protein. Size values are once, few and many counts, or a class for expanded clones, and some rows have none.

clone_size: once; v_call: TRBV29-1; j_call: TRBJ2-5; cdr3_aa: CSVTRGAGETQYF
clone_size: NA; v_call: TRBV7-2; j_call: TRBJ2-4; cdr3_aa: CASSFVSDSQYF
clone_size: NA; v_call: TRBV28; j_call: TRBJ1-3; cdr3_aa: CASRPDRSSGNTIYF
clone_size: NA; v_call: TRBV7-2; j_call: TRBJ2-7; cdr3_aa: CASRGTATPYEQYF
clone_size: NA; v_call: TRBV21-1; j_call: TRBJ2-5; cdr3_aa: CASSKVCLDRVVGETQYF
clone_size: NA; v_call: TRBV27; j_call: TRBJ2-3; cdr3_aa: CAAKTTGGAGGGIDTQYF
clone_size: NA; v_call: TRBV6-5; j_call: TRBJ2-7; cdr3_aa: CASSTGTGAFYEQYF
clone_size: NA; v_call: TRBV6-1; j_call: TRBJ2-1; cdr3_aa: CASSGTGGNNEQFF
clone_size: NA; v_call: TRBV5-4; j_call: TRBJ2-7; cdr3_aa: CASSREGLYEQYF
clone_size: NA; v_call: TRBV6-1; j_call: TRBJ1-1; cdr3_aa: CASWAGRGTNTEAFF
clone_size: NA; v_call: TRBV7-9; j_call: TRBJ1-5; cdr3_aa: CSSSPILQPQHF
clone_size: NA; v_call: TRBV11-3; j_call: TRBJ2-3; cdr3_aa: CASSLGTSGTTDTQYF
clone_size: NA; v_call: TRBV7-9; j_call: TRBJ1-2; cdr3_aa: CASSPMQGNYGYTF
clone_size: NA; v_call: TRBV6-1; j_call: TRBJ2-7; cdr3_aa: CASSEWGQGAYEQYF
clone_size: NA; v_call: TRBV27; j_call: TRBJ2-1; cdr3_aa: CASSPGQVAYNEQFF
clone_size: NA; v_call: TRBV27; j_call: TRBJ2-1; cdr3_aa: CASSLRTSGIGYNEQFF
clone_size: NA; v_call: TRBV29-1; j_call: TRBJ1-2; cdr3_aa: CSVLTPGVGYGYTF
clone_size: NA; v_call: TRBV13; j_call: TRBJ1-1; cdr3_aa: CASSVDKNTEAFF
clone_size: NA; v_call: TRBV7-6; j_call: TRBJ2-3; cdr3_aa: CASSLRREADTQYF
clone_size: NA; v_call: TRBV15; j_call: TRBJ2-7; cdr3_aa: CATSRRWTGASTYEQYF
clone_size: once; v_call: TRBV7-9; j_call: TRBJ2-6; cdr3_aa: CASSLGQPTGANVLTF
clone_size: NA; v_call: TRBV2; j_call: TRBJ1-1; cdr3_aa: CASSGEWGVLTEAFF
clone_size: NA; v_call: TRBV28; j_call: TRBJ2-3; cdr3_aa: CASSSPLGADTQYF
clone_size: NA; v_call: TRBV7-9; j_call: TRBJ2-2; cdr3_aa: CASRLGQGARTGELFF
clone_size: NA; v_call: TRBV12-5; j_call: TRBJ1-3; cdr3_aa: CASGFSFNTIYF
clone_size: NA; v_call: TRBV5-1; j_call: TRBJ1-2; cdr3_aa: CASRGPYGYTF
clone_size: NA; v_call: TRBV5-4; j_call: TRBJ2-3; cdr3_aa: CASSLGWQGARDTQYF
clone_size: NA; v_call: TRBV4-2; j_call: TRBJ2-1; cdr3_aa: CASSQSDRGRDEQFF
clone_size: few; v_call: TRBV5-4; j_call: TRBJ1-6; cdr3_aa: CASSLGISLNSPLHF
clone_size: once; v_call: TRBV18; j_call: TRBJ2-6; cdr3_aa: CASSPLGLAASSGANVLTF
clone_size: once; v_call: TRBV5-6; j_call: TRBJ1-1; cdr3_aa: CASSWGRQAEAFF
clone_size: NA; v_call: TRBV10-2; j_call: TRBJ1-5; cdr3_aa: CASSDEGGYQPQHF
clone_size: NA; v_call: TRBV6-6; j_call: TRBJ2-3; cdr3_aa: CASSFLRGGEGDTQYF
clone_size: NA; v_call: TRBV7-2; j_call: TRBJ1-1; cdr3_aa: CASSPRTEAFF
clone_size: NA; v_call: TRBV6-5; j_call: TRBJ2-5; cdr3_aa: CASGWTSGSRKTQYF
clone_size: NA; v_call: TRBV7-9; j_call: TRBJ2-1; cdr3_aa: CASSFGLAGVKGNEQFF
clone_size: few; v_call: TRBV19; j_call: TRBJ1-2; cdr3_aa: CASGTGRGTF
clone_size: NA; v_call: TRBV10-1; j_call: TRBJ2-3; cdr3_aa: CASSETSGRTDTQYF
clone_size: few; v_call: TRBV4-2; j_call: TRBJ2-5; cdr3_aa: CASSQVSAGSDQETQYF
clone_size: NA; v_call: TRBV28; j_call: TRBJ1-1; cdr3_aa: CASSFYMRMNTEAFF
clone_size: NA; v_call: TRBV6-1; j_call: TRBJ2-7; cdr3_aa: CASSWDRPYEQYF
clone_size: NA; v_call: TRBV7-9; j_call: TRBJ2-2; cdr3_aa: CSSSLGIQGNTGELFF
clone_size: NA; v_call: TRBV27; j_call: TRBJ2-2; cdr3_aa: CASSSFTGTSGRASPPGELFF
clone_size: once; v_call: TRBV4-1; j_call: TRBJ2-5; cdr3_aa: CASSQLGTPAGETQYF
clone_size: NA; v_call: TRBV7-3; j_call: TRBJ2-7; cdr3_aa: CASSPGGIWEQYF